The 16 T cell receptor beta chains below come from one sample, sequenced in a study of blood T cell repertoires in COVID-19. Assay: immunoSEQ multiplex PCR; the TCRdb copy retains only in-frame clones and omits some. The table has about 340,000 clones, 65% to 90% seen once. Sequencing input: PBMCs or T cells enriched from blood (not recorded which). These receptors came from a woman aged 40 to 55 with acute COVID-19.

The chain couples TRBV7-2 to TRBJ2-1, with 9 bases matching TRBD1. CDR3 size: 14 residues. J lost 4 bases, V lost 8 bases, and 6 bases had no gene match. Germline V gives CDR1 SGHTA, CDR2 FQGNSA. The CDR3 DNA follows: TGTGCCAGCGGCCGGGACAGGGTATACAATGAGCAGTTCTTC. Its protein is CASGRDRVYNEQFF.

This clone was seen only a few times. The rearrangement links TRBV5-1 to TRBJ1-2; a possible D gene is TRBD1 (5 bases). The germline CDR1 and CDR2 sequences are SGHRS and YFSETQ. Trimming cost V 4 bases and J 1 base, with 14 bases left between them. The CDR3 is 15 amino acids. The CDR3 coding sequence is TGCGCCAGCAGCCCGCTTCTTCAGGGTAACTATGGCTACACCTTC. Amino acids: CASSPLLQGNYGYTF.

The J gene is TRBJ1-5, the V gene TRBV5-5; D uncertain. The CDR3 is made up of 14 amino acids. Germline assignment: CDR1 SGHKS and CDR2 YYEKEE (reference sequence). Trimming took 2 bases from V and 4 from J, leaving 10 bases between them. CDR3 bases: TGTGCCAGCAGCTTTGGCTCGTCTAATCAGCCCCAGCATTTT. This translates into CASSFGSSNQPQHF.

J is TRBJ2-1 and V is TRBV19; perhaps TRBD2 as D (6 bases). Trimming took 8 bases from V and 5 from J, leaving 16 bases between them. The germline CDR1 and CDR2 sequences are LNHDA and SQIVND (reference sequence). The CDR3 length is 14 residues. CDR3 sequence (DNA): TGTGCCAGTCGGGGGAGAGGGCGGAACAATGAGCAGTTCTTC. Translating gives CASRGRGRNNEQFF.

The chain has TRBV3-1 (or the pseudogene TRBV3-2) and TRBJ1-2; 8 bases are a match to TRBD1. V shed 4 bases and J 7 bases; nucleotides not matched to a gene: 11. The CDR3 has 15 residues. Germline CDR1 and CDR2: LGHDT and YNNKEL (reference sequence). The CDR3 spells CASSRDRFGQGGYTF. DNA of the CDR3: TGTGCCAGCAGCCGGGACAGGTTCGGTCAGGGTGGCTACACCTTC.

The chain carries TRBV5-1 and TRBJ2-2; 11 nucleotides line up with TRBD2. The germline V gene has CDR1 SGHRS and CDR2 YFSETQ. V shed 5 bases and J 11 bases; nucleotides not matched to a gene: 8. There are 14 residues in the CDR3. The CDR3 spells CASRPSGRLGELFF. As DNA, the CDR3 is TGCGCCAGCAGACCTAGCGGGAGGCTGGGAGAGCTGTTTTTT. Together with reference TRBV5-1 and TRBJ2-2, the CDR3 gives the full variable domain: KAGVTQTPRYLIKTRGQQVTLSCSPISGHRSVSWYQQTPGQGLQFLFEYFSETQRNKGNFPGRFSGRQFSNSRSEMNVSTLELGDSALYLCASRPSGRLGELFFGEGSRLTVL.

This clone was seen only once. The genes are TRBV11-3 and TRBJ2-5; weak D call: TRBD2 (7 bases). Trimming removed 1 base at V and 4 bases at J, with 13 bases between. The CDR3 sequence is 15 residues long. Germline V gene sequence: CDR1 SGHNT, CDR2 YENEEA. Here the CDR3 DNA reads TGTGCCAGCAGCTTAGGCGTCGGGGGGCCAGAGACCCAGTACTTC. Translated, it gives CASSLGVGGPETQYF.

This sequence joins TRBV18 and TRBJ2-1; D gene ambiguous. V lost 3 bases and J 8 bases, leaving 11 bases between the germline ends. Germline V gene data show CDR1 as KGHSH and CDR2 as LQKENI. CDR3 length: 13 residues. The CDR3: CASSPPSSDEQFF. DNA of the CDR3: TGTGCCAGCTCACCTCCTTCCTCGGATGAGCAGTTCTTC.

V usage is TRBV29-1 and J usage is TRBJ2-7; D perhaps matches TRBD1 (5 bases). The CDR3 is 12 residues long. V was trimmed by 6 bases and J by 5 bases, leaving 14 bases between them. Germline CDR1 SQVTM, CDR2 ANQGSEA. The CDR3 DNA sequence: TGCAGCGTCACCCAGCAGGGTCACGAGCAGTACTTC. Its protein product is CSVTQQGHEQYF.

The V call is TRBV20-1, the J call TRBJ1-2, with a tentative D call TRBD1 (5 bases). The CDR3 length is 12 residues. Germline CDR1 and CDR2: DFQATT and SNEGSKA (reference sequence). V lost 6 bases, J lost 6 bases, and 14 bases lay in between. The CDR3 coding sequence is TGCAGTGCCAGTCAGGGCCGCGATGGCTACACCTTC. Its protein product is CSASQGRDGYTF.

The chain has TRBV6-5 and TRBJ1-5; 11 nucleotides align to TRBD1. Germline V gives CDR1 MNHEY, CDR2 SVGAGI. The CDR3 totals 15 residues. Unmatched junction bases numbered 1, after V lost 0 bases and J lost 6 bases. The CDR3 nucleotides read TGTGCCAGCAGTTACTCGGGACAGGGGGTTCAGCCCCAGCATTTT. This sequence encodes CASSYSGQGVQPQHF.

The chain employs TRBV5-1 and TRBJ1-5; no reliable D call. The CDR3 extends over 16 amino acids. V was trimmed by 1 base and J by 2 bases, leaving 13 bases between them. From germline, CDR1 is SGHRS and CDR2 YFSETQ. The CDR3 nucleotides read TGCGCCAGCAGCTTGTTGGGAGGAGATGGCAATCAGCCCCAGCATTTT. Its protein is CASSLLGGDGNQPQHF.

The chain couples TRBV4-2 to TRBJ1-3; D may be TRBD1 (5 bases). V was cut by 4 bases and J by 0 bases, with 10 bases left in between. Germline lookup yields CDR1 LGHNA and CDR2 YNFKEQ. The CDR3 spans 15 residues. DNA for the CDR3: TGTGCCAGCAGCCGCGACAGTTCCTCTGGAAACACCATATATTTT. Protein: CASSRDSSSGNTIYF.

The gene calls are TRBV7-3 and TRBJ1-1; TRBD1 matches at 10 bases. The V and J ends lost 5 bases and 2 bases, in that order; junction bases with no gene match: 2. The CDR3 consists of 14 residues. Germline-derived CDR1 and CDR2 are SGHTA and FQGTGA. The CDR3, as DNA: TGTGCCAGCAGCACGACAGGGGGCAACACTGAAGCTTTCTTT. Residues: CASSTTGGNTEAFF.

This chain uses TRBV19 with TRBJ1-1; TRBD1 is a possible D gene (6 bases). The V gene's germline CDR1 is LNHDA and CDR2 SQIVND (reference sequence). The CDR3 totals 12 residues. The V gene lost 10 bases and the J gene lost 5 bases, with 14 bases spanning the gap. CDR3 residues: CATGTWGTEAFF. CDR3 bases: TGTGCCACCGGGACATGGGGTACTGAAGCTTTCTTT.

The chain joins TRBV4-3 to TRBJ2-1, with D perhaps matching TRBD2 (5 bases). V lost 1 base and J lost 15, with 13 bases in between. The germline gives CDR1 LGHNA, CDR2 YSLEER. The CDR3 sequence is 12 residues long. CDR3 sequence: CASSQVKDEGFF. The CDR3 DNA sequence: TGCGCCAGCAGCCAAGTTAAAGATGAGGGGTTCTTC.